This is a list of T cell receptor beta chains from one sample in a study of T cells after posttransplantation cyclophosphamide. Clones were read by immunoSEQ multiplex PCR, and TCRdb kept only the in-frame ones, dropping some. The table lists approximately 12,000 clones, about 80% of them singletons, with 3.7% in the top ten. Material: PBMCs, obtained more than 350 days after allogeneic stem cell transplant with calcineurin inhibitor and methotrexate. Receptor source: a young adult male patient who received an allogeneic stem cell transplant from an unrelated donor, was CMV-positive, and had acute GVHD only. Some T cells may possibly be graft donor cells. Both conserved end residues are part of each CDR3. Each record gives: CDR3 protein, CDR3 DNA, J gene, D gene, clone size, V gene. The D gene is left open where the match is weak. Only part of the rows carry a size: once, few, many, or a class if the clone is expanded.

CDR3aa: CASSGYLTGWYEQFF
CDR3nt: TGTGCCAGCAGTGGATATTTGACAGGGTGGTATGAGCAGTTCTTC
j_gene: TRBJ2-1
d_gene: TRBD1
abundance: NA
v_gene: TRBV2

CDR3aa: CASKEGRGGTEAFF
CDR3nt: TGTGCCAGTAAGGAGGGGCGTGGTGGGACTGAAGCTTTCTTT
j_gene: TRBJ1-1
d_gene: NA
abundance: NA
v_gene: TRBV19

CDR3aa: CASSLGTGDTGELFF
CDR3nt: TGTGCCAGCAGCTTGGGGACAGGGGACACCGGGGAGCTGTTTTTT
j_gene: TRBJ2-2
d_gene: TRBD1
abundance: NA
v_gene: TRBV5-4

CDR3aa: CASRRDRETYNEQFF
CDR3nt: TGCGCCAGCAGGAGGGACAGAGAGACCTACAATGAGCAGTTCTTC
j_gene: TRBJ2-1
d_gene: TRBD1
abundance: NA
v_gene: TRBV4-1

CDR3aa: CASSPWGLGDEQFF
CDR3nt: TGTGCCAGCTCACCGTGGGGACTTGGGGATGAGCAGTTCTTC
j_gene: TRBJ2-1
d_gene: NA
abundance: NA
v_gene: TRBV18

CDR3aa: CASSSQTGTYEQYF
CDR3nt: TGTGCCAGCAGTTCACAGACAGGAACCTACGAGCAGTACTTC
j_gene: TRBJ2-7
d_gene: NA
abundance: NA
v_gene: TRBV27

CDR3aa: CSVQGFNQPQHF
CDR3nt: TGCAGCGTACAGGGTTTCAATCAGCCCCAGCATTTT
j_gene: TRBJ1-5
d_gene: NA
abundance: once
v_gene: TRBV29-1

CDR3aa: CASSLWESTEAFF
CDR3nt: TGTGCCAGCAGCTTATGGGAGAGCACTGAAGCTTTCTTT
j_gene: TRBJ1-1
d_gene: NA
abundance: once
v_gene: TRBV11-2

CDR3aa: CASSLGYGREQYF
CDR3nt: TGTGCCAGCAGCTTGGGATACGGGAGAGAGCAGTACTTC
j_gene: TRBJ2-7
d_gene: NA
abundance: NA
v_gene: TRBV5-6

CDR3aa: CASSPRDKLYYGYTF
CDR3nt: TGTGCCAGTTCCCCCCGGGACAAACTATACTATGGCTACACCTTC
j_gene: TRBJ1-2
d_gene: NA
abundance: medium-sized
v_gene: TRBV19

CDR3aa: CASRSVDFYEQYF
CDR3nt: TGTGCCAGCAGGTCCGTAGACTTCTACGAGCAGTACTTC
j_gene: TRBJ2-7
d_gene: NA
abundance: few
v_gene: TRBV6-1

CDR3aa: CASSGQENTEAFF
CDR3nt: TGTGCCAGCAGCGGACAGGAGAACACTGAAGCTTTCTTT
j_gene: TRBJ1-1
d_gene: TRBD1
abundance: NA
v_gene: TRBV6-4

CDR3aa: CAWSADRVGQPQHF
CDR3nt: TGTGCCTGGAGTGCGGACAGGGTAGGTCAGCCCCAGCATTTT
j_gene: TRBJ1-5
d_gene: TRBD1
abundance: NA
v_gene: TRBV30

CDR3aa: CAVRRNYEQYF
CDR3nt: TGTGCCGTTCGGCGGAACTACGAGCAGTACTTC
j_gene: TRBJ2-7
d_gene: NA
abundance: NA
v_gene: TRBV19

CDR3aa: CASSYAYGTGGYEQYF
CDR3nt: TGTGCCAGCAGTTACGCATACGGGACAGGGGGTTACGAGCAGTACTTC
j_gene: TRBJ2-7
d_gene: TRBD1
abundance: NA
v_gene: TRBV6-5

CDR3aa: CASSWGGREETQYF
CDR3nt: TGTGCCAGCAGCTGGGGAGGCAGGGAAGAGACCCAGTACTTC
j_gene: TRBJ2-5
d_gene: NA
abundance: NA
v_gene: TRBV5-4

CDR3aa: CASSEAGYYGYTF
CDR3nt: TGTGCCAGCAGCGAAGCCGGGTACTATGGCTACACCTTC
j_gene: TRBJ1-2
d_gene: NA
abundance: NA
v_gene: TRBV27

CDR3aa: CSVVGGREQFF
CDR3nt: TGCAGCGTTGTAGGGGGACGGGAGCAGTTCTTC
j_gene: TRBJ2-1
d_gene: NA
abundance: NA
v_gene: TRBV29-1

CDR3aa: CASRRGTGSGNEQFF
CDR3nt: TGTGCCAGTCGGCGGGGGACAGGGTCCGGCAATGAGCAGTTCTTC
j_gene: TRBJ2-1
d_gene: TRBD1
abundance: NA
v_gene: TRBV27

CDR3aa: CASSWGFPGTGGDEQYF
CDR3nt: TGTGCCAGCAGCTGGGGGTTTCCCGGGACAGGGGGGGACGAGCAGTACTTC
j_gene: TRBJ2-7
d_gene: TRBD1
abundance: NA
v_gene: TRBV5-6

CDR3aa: CSVEGTGHEQYF
CDR3nt: TGCAGCGTCGAGGGGACAGGCCACGAGCAGTACTTC
j_gene: TRBJ2-7
d_gene: TRBD1
abundance: NA
v_gene: TRBV29-1

CDR3aa: CASSFGRTDSNEQYF
CDR3nt: TGTGCCAGCAGCTTCGGGAGGACAGATTCCAACGAGCAGTACTTC
j_gene: TRBJ2-7
d_gene: NA
abundance: NA
v_gene: TRBV9

CDR3aa: CATTDYGGSQETQYF
CDR3nt: TGTGCCACCACAGACTACGGAGGCTCCCAAGAGACCCAGTACTTC
j_gene: TRBJ2-5
d_gene: NA
abundance: NA
v_gene: TRBV6-5

CDR3aa: CASSESAWEQYF
CDR3nt: TGTGCCAGCAGTGAATCAGCGTGGGAGCAGTACTTC
j_gene: TRBJ2-7
d_gene: NA
abundance: NA
v_gene: TRBV25-1

CDR3aa: CASSLGSTGAYSPLHF
CDR3nt: TGTGCCAGCAGCTTGGGTTCGACAGGCGCGTATTCACCCCTCCACTTT
j_gene: TRBJ1-6
d_gene: NA
abundance: NA
v_gene: TRBV5-6

CDR3aa: CASSQEWQITEAFF
CDR3nt: TGCGCCAGCAGCCAAGAATGGCAGATAACTGAAGCTTTCTTT
j_gene: TRBJ1-1
d_gene: NA
abundance: NA
v_gene: TRBV4-3

CDR3aa: CASSRGEGEAFF
CDR3nt: TGTGCCAGCTCACGTGGAGAAGGTGAAGCTTTCTTT
j_gene: TRBJ1-1
d_gene: NA
abundance: NA
v_gene: TRBV18

CDR3aa: CSVARGVSTDTQYF
CDR3nt: TGCAGCGTTGCACGGGGTGTAAGCACAGATACGCAGTATTTT
j_gene: TRBJ2-3
d_gene: NA
abundance: once
v_gene: TRBV29-1

CDR3aa: CASSPLAGGSNEQFF
CDR3nt: TGTGCCAGCTCACCTTTAGCGGGAGGATCGAATGAGCAGTTCTTC
j_gene: TRBJ2-1
d_gene: TRBD2
abundance: NA
v_gene: TRBV18